This TCR beta chain derives from a study of blood T cell repertoires in COVID-19. Study-wide context: COVID-19 samples from acute and convalescent phases originated in the United States, Italy and Spain. PBMCs, B-cell-depleted T cells, or T cells provided the cDNA or gDNA that made up the material.

In the authors' methods: Amplification with reference gene primers provided the estimates of nucleated cell counts. Profiling relied on immunoSEQ multiplex PCR, and the TCRdb table lists in-frame clones only, not all of them. That table is the source of V, J and clone size, and D and trimming were worked out from the DNA. In the table there are around 200,000 clones, roughly four fifths of which are singletons. Germline-derived CDR1 and CDR2 are SGHVS and FNYEAQ. CDR3 size: 13 residues. Trimming shortened V by 2 bases and J by 5 bases, and 9 bases separated the two germline ends. The chain employs TRBV7-6 and TRBJ2-5, with D hard to call. The specimen sequenced was peripheral blood. The receptor comes from a human donor with acute or convalescent COVID-19. The donor label of this sample is uncertain. This CDR3 is CASSLRIGETQYF. The CDR3 bases are TGTGCCAGCAGCTTAAGGATCGGGGAGACCCAGTACTTC. Full variable domain (missing parts from reference TRBV7-6 and TRBJ2-5): GAGVSQSPRYKVTKRGQDVALRCDPISGHVSLYWYRQALGQGPEFLTYFNYEAQQDKSGLPNDRFSAERPEGSISTLTIQRTEQRDSAMYRCASSLRIGETQYFGPGTRLLVL.